This record concerns one T cell receptor beta chain sequence. Its antigen is not known. The sample comes from a study of cytomegalovirus exposure and HLA in healthy donors. Notes on the study in general: Reported results showed that the classifier diagnosed cytomegalovirus status with high specificity and sensitivity.

Germline CDR1 reads SQVTM; CDR2 reads ANQGSEA. The CDR3 runs to 13 residues. Germline trimming cut 6 bases from V and 4 bases from J; bases unmatched to any gene: 6. Primers: 60 Vbeta forward and 13 Jbeta reverse. TCRdb's table, derived via immunoSEQ multiplex PCR, lists solely in-frame clones and lacks some. This table holds under 150,000 clones, about four fifths found once. This TCR came from a man aged 25-45 years in good health and CMV-seronegative. The V and J genes are TRBV29-1 and TRBJ1-5; 7 positions agree with TRBD1. The material sequenced was PBMCs. CDR3 sequence: CSVRTQGNQPQHF. CDR3 nucleotides: TGCAGCGTACGGACACAGGGGAATCAGCCCCAGCATTTT.